These 17 T cell receptor beta chains originate from one sample sequenced in a study of T-cell memory formation after mild COVID-19. TCRdb reprocessed the 5' RACE reads with MiXCR, giving one entry per CDR3 protein. Counted here are 14,000 to 15,000 distinct CDR3 sequences, about a fifth occurring once; the ten biggest clones make up 50% to 65%. Sequencing was performed on PBMCs or a T cell subset sorted from them (not recorded which). These receptor sequences come from a young man who had mild COVID-19 (a few samples of this study predate the infection). Cell type and time point are not known.

The rearrangement links TRBV12-3 or TRBV12-4 to TRBJ2-1, with D uncertain. This CDR3 has 12 amino acids. The germline V and J ends were trimmed by 6 bases and 5 bases, with 8 bases remaining between them. CDR3 DNA: TGTGCCAGCAGCTACCGGGACAATGAGCAGTTCTTC. This gives the protein CASSYRDNEQFF.

At least ten counts were recorded for this clonotype. The chain couples TRBV6-6 to TRBJ1-2, with TRBD1 matching over 7 bases. CDR1 and CDR2 (germline): MNHNY, SVGAGI (reference sequence). CDR3 length equals 12 residues. After removal of 6 bases from V and 5 bases from J, the junction contained 3 bases not matched to a gene. The CDR3 DNA follows: TGTGCCAGCAGCTCACAGGGGTATGGCTACACCTTC. It specifies CASSSQGYGYTF.

Many counts were recorded for this clonotype. The chain joins TRBV15 to TRBJ1-5; 7 nucleotides line up with TRBD1. The CDR3 totals 17 residues. Germline V gives CDR1 LNHNV, CDR2 YYDKDF (reference sequence). V shed 0 bases and J 4 bases; nucleotides not matched to a gene: 9. The CDR3 loop reads CATSRDRPGQTNQPQHF. The CDR3 region has the DNA TGTGCCACCAGCAGAGATCGGCCGGGACAGACAAATCAGCCCCAGCATTTT.

The sample holds a few counts of this clonotype. The chain joins TRBV5-4 to TRBJ2-3, with D possibly called TRBD1 or TRBD2 (6 bases each). Trimming left V 0 bases short and J 0 bases short, with 11 bases between. The germline V gene has CDR1 SGHNT and CDR2 YYREEE (reference sequence). This CDR3 comprises 16 residues. Written as DNA, the CDR3 is TGTGCCAGCAGCTTGGCCTGGGGGGCTAGCACAGATACGCAGTATTTT. It is translated as CASSLAWGASTDTQYF.

This clonotype has at least ten counts. V usage is TRBV4-2 and J usage is TRBJ2-1; 8 positions agree with TRBD2. V lost 6 bases and J lost 3; bases outside the gene matches: 4. CDR1 and CDR2 (germline): LGHNA, YNFKEQ. The CDR3 sequence is 14 residues long. CDR3: CASRFAGGYNEQFF. The CDR3, as DNA: TGTGCCAGCAGATTTGCGGGGGGCTACAATGAGCAGTTCTTC.

This clonotype has more than one count but fewer than ten. A read error is possible here, since a much larger clone lies one base away. The genes are TRBV20-1 and TRBJ2-7; 8 bases align to TRBD2. This CDR3 spans 13 amino acids. CDR1 is DFQATT and CDR2 is SNEGSKA in the germline V gene (reference sequence). DNA of the CDR3: TGCAGTGCTAACGGGGGGGCCGGCTACGATCAGTACTTC. It yields the protein CSANGGAGYDQYF.

This clonotype has at least ten counts. This chain uses TRBV7-2 with TRBJ1-2; no firm D call. Trimming took 3 bases from V and 7 from J, leaving 9 bases between them. Germline-derived CDR1 and CDR2 are SGHTA and FQGNSA. The CDR3 totals 12 residues. The CDR3 DNA follows: TGTGCCAGCAGCTTTAGGGAACCTGGCTACACCTTC. Protein product: CASSFREPGYTF.

This clonotype has a count of ten or more. This rearrangement joins TRBV12-3 or TRBV12-4 to TRBJ1-1; D gene uncertain. V was pared by 6 bases and J by 3 bases, with 8 bases between. This CDR3 contains 12 residues. CDR3 amino acids: CASSPGYTEAFF. Written as DNA, the CDR3 is TGTGCCAGCAGCCCGGGGTACACTGAAGCTTTCTTT.

This clonotype was counted ten times or more. V is TRBV28 and J is TRBJ2-7; D may correspond to TRBD1 or TRBD2 (5 bases each). The CDR3 sequence is 14 residues long. The germline CDR1 and CDR2 sequences are MDHEN and SYDVKM. Between the trimmed V and J ends, which lost 6 bases and 3 bases, there was a span of 15 bases. This CDR3 reads CASSLGTGFYEQYV. The CDR3 coding sequence is TGTGCCAGCAGCCTCGGGACGGGATTCTACGAGCAGTACGTC.

This clonotype occurred many times. DNA of the CDR3: TGTGCCAGCAGTTTGCTGCGCACTGAAGCTTTCTTT. The encoded protein is CASSLLRTEAFF. The rearrangement uses TRBV12-3 or TRBV12-4 and TRBJ1-1; D is unresolved. V was cut by 3 bases and J by 4 bases, with 6 bases left in between. This CDR3 has 12 residues.

The CDR3 loop is CASSQDQGTPGYGYTF. CDR3 sequence (DNA): TGCGCCAGCAGCCAAGATCAAGGAACCCCCGGCTATGGCTACACCTTC. The V gene is TRBV4-1, the J gene TRBJ1-2, with D unclear. From germline, CDR1 is MGHRA and CDR2 YSYEKL. Trimming shortened V by 0 bases and J by 4 bases, and 15 bases separated the two germline ends. The CDR3 loop spans 16 amino acids.

V and J are TRBV5-1 and TRBJ1-1; D gene uncertain. Deletions cut 6 bases from V and 1 base from J, with 10 bases between. The CDR3 loop spans 13 amino acids. In germline, CDR1 is SGHRS, CDR2 YFSETQ. Here the CDR3 reads CASNINWNTEAFF. The DNA of the CDR3 is TGCGCCAGCAACATTAACTGGAACACTGAAGCTTTCTTT.

This clonotype occurred many times. V gene TRBV19 combines with J gene TRBJ2-1, with unresolved D. The CDR3 has 16 amino acids. Trimming removed 2 bases at V and 2 bases at J, with 13 bases between. Germline CDR1 and CDR2: LNHDA and SQIVND (reference sequence). The CDR3 DNA is TGTGCCAGTAGTATACTCCCTCAAGCCACCTACAATGAGCAGTTCTTC. Its translation is CASSILPQATYNEQFF. Complete variable domain (other parts from reference TRBV19 and TRBJ2-1): DGGITQSPKYLFRKEGQNVTLSCEQNLNHDAMYWYRQDPGQGLRLIYYSQIVNDFQKGDIAEGYSVSREKKESFPLTVTSAQKNPTAFYLCASSILPQATYNEQFFGPGTRLTVL.

V gene TRBV4-1 combines with J gene TRBJ1-5; D ambiguous. Trimming left V 0 bases short and J 3 bases short, with 18 bases between. Germline V CDR1 and CDR2: MGHRA, YSYEKL. The CDR3 runs 18 residues. The CDR3 coding sequence is TGCGCCAGCAGCCAAGATCACAAGGAGTTGGATGCCAATCAGCCCCAGCATTTT. This translates into CASSQDHKELDANQPQHF.

This clonotype has just a few counts. The rearrangement uses TRBV4-1 and TRBJ1-1; D is undetermined. Trimming pared 1 base from V and 3 bases from J, leaving 12 bases between. Germline V lookup: CDR1 MGHRA, CDR2 YSYEKL. The CDR3 is 15 amino acids. The CDR3 reads CASSQVFTGDTEAFF. The CDR3 coding sequence is TGCGCCAGCAGCCAAGTGTTTACCGGAGACACTGAAGCTTTCTTT.

In its sample, this clonotype was seen many times. The chain is built from TRBV7-9 and TRBJ2-1; D tentatively reads TRBD1 or TRBD2 (5 bases each). The CDR3 totals 14 residues. The germline V gene has CDR1 SEHNR and CDR2 FQNEAQ (reference sequence). Between the trimmed V and J ends, which lost 4 bases and 9 bases, there was a span of 16 bases. The CDR3 sequence: CASSSRDAIGEQFF. The CDR3 DNA sequence: TGTGCCAGCAGCTCCCGGGACGCCATCGGTGAGCAGTTCTTC.

V and J are TRBV7-2 and TRBJ2-7; TRBD1 matches 9 bases. Germline V gene lookup returns CDR1 SGHTA and CDR2 FQGNSA. The CDR3 loop spans 13 amino acids. With 10 bases clipped from V and 5 bases from J, the junction kept 9 bases outside the gene matches. CDR3 loop: CATLQGARNEQYF. The CDR3 nucleotides are TGTGCCACGTTACAGGGGGCGCGCAACGAGCAGTACTTC. Complete variable domain (other parts from reference TRBV7-2 and TRBJ2-7): GAGVSQSPSNKVTEKGKDVELRCDPISGHTALYWYRQSLGQGLEFLIYFQGNSAPDKSGLPSDRFSAERTGGSVSTLTIQRTQQEDSAVYLCATLQGARNEQYFGPGTRLTVT.